One sample yielded the 9 T cell receptor beta chains listed below, sequenced in a study of T cells in Graves' hyperthyroidism and ophthalmopathy. RNA transcripts provided the source from which TCR beta CDR3 regions were amplified. The primer set for the first-round RT-PCR of the TCR CDR3 was HTBI. A single record per CDR3 protein comes from TCRdb applying MiXCR to the multiplex PCR reads. Of approximately 420,000 distinct CDR3 sequences listed, roughly an eighth are singletons. The sample consisted of blood. These receptors were collected from a woman younger than 30 with Graves' hyperthyroidism.

This clonotype was recorded at least ten times. The J gene is TRBJ1-1, the V gene TRBV4-1; 7 bases match TRBD1. Germline assignment: CDR1 MGHRA and CDR2 YSYEKL. The CDR3 totals 15 residues. V dropped 0 bases and J dropped 5; count of bases not matched to a gene: 6. The CDR3 region is CASSQDQGGRTEAFF. Here the CDR3 DNA reads TGCGCCAGCAGCCAAGATCAGGGGGGGAGGACTGAAGCTTTCTTT.

The sample holds many counts of this clonotype. The chain links TRBV10-1 to TRBJ2-3; 8 nucleotides match TRBD1. Trimming removed 0 bases from V and 4 bases from J; junction bases left unmatched: 9. The CDR3 extends over 17 amino acids. Germline V CDR1 and CDR2: WNHNN, SYGVQD (reference sequence). The CDR3 bases are TGCGCCAGCAGTGAGTCCAGACTGGACAGGGTATCAGATACGCAGTATTTT. It yields the protein CASSESRLDRVSDTQYF.

This chain connects TRBV6-1 to TRBJ1-1, with D possibly TRBD1 on 6 matching bases. The CDR3 loop spans 14 amino acids. V gave up 4 bases and J gave up 3 bases, with 12 bases separating them. CDR1 MNHNS and CDR2 SASEGT come from the germline V gene. Here the CDR3 reads CASSGEQGDTEAFF. The CDR3 region has the DNA TGTGCCAGCAGTGGGGAACAGGGCGACACTGAAGCTTTCTTT.

In this sample, this clonotype turned up many times. The J gene is TRBJ2-3, the V gene TRBV5-1; the match to TRBD2 covers 7 bases. This CDR3 has 15 amino acids. V dropped 0 bases and J dropped 0; count of bases not matched to a gene: 1. Germline values: CDR1 SGHRS, CDR2 YFSETQ. The CDR3, as DNA: TGCGCCAGCAGCTTGGTTAGCGGGAGCACAGATACGCAGTATTTT. Translated, it gives CASSLVSGSTDTQYF.

V gene TRBV9 combines with J gene TRBJ1-1; D unclear. Germline V gene data show CDR1 as SGDLS and CDR2 as YYNGEE. V shed 0 bases and J shed 3 bases, with 9 bases lying between them. CDR3 size: 14 residues. The DNA for the CDR3 is TGTGCCAGCAGCGTAGATGGAGGGTACACTGAAGCTTTCTTT. This translates into CASSVDGGYTEAFF.

The rearrangement joins TRBV9 to TRBJ2-7; 8 bases fit TRBD1. Germline CDR1 and CDR2: SGDLS and YYNGEE. V lost 0 bases to trimming and J lost 9 bases; unmatched junction nucleotides: 8. The CDR3 totals 14 residues. Here the CDR3 reads CASSVVGQGGVQYF. CDR3 nucleotide sequence: TGTGCCAGCAGCGTAGTTGGACAGGGTGGGGTGCAGTACTTC.

The V call is TRBV9, the J call TRBJ1-1, with 9 positions matching TRBD1. The junction had 7 bases not matched to a gene; V was cut back by 3 bases and J by 4 bases. This CDR3 is 15 amino acids long. Germline V gives CDR1 SGDLS, CDR2 YYNGEE. CDR3: CASSGGGTGSTEAFF. The CDR3 nucleotides are TGTGCCAGCAGCGGAGGGGGGACAGGGTCCACTGAAGCTTTCTTT.

This sequence joins TRBV25-1 and TRBJ2-1; a weak D match, TRBD2 (5 bases). The CDR3 loop spans 16 amino acids. V gave up 4 bases and J gave up 2 bases, with 15 bases separating them. Germline V gene lookup returns CDR1 MGHDK and CDR2 SYGVNS. CDR3 sequence reads: CASSGEKTVAYNEQFF. CDR3 bases: TGTGCCAGCAGTGGGGAGAAAACAGTGGCCTACAATGAGCAGTTCTTC.

In this sample, this clonotype turned up a few times. The chain recombines TRBV4-1 with TRBJ2-2; D might be TRBD1 (5 bases). Looked up from germline, CDR1 is MGHRA and CDR2 is YSYEKL. The CDR3 is made up of 16 amino acids. The V and J ends lost 0 bases and 5 bases respectively, with 13 bases between them. The DNA for the CDR3 is TGCGCCAGCAGCCAAGATCCAAAGGGGAAAACCGGGGAGCTGTTTTTT. This codes for CASSQDPKGKTGELFF.